A selection of T cell receptor beta chains follows, all from one sample in a study of blood T cell repertoires in COVID-19. Profiling relied on immunoSEQ multiplex PCR, and the TCRdb table lists in-frame clones only, not all of them. This repertoire shows under 300,000 clones, around four fifths found once; its top ten account for around 2%. The specimen sequenced was peripheral blood. Receptor source: a young man who had recovered from COVID-19. The CDR3 runs from the conserved cysteine through the conserved F or W. Each record gives: D gene, J gene, V gene, CDR3 protein. A D gene is named only where the DNA matches it firmly.

d_gene: -
j_gene: TRBJ1-1
v_gene: TRBV12-3/TRBV12-4
CDR3aa: CASSLVGGTEAFF

d_gene: TRBD2
j_gene: TRBJ2-1
v_gene: TRBV4-2
CDR3aa: CASSQLVSGAYNEQFF

d_gene: -
j_gene: TRBJ2-7
v_gene: TRBV6-5
CDR3aa: CASSSEGWGEQYF

d_gene: TRBD2
j_gene: TRBJ2-3
v_gene: TRBV6-6
CDR3aa: CASRDYTDTQYF

d_gene: -
j_gene: TRBJ2-2
v_gene: TRBV5-1
CDR3aa: CASSLGLIANTGELFF

d_gene: TRBD2
j_gene: TRBJ2-3
v_gene: TRBV18
CDR3aa: CASSTTSGGADTQYF

d_gene: -
j_gene: TRBJ2-3
v_gene: TRBV7-3
CDR3aa: CASSSQKTDTQYF

d_gene: -
j_gene: TRBJ1-6
v_gene: TRBV2
CDR3aa: CASSVGGDSPLHF

d_gene: -
j_gene: TRBJ2-2
v_gene: TRBV29-1
CDR3aa: CSAAGQENTGELFF

d_gene: TRBD1
j_gene: TRBJ2-2
v_gene: TRBV10-3
CDR3aa: CAISARQGANTGELFF

d_gene: TRBD1
j_gene: TRBJ2-1
v_gene: TRBV5-1
CDR3aa: CASSLAGTEGEQFF

d_gene: TRBD1
j_gene: TRBJ2-3
v_gene: TRBV20-1
CDR3aa: CSASTGQGDDTQYF

d_gene: -
j_gene: TRBJ1-6
v_gene: TRBV7-9
CDR3aa: CASGDKQSPLHF

d_gene: -
j_gene: TRBJ1-4
v_gene: TRBV25-1
CDR3aa: CASRQENEKLFF

d_gene: -
j_gene: TRBJ2-1
v_gene: TRBV12-3/TRBV12-4
CDR3aa: CASSLRGSNEQFF

d_gene: TRBD1
j_gene: TRBJ1-1
v_gene: TRBV6-5
CDR3aa: CASSYFQGAVEAFF

d_gene: TRBD1
j_gene: TRBJ2-2
v_gene: TRBV7-6
CDR3aa: CASSQTGQGSGGELFF

d_gene: TRBD1
j_gene: TRBJ2-1
v_gene: TRBV5-6
CDR3aa: CASSAGQGPYNEQFF

d_gene: -
j_gene: TRBJ2-2
v_gene: TRBV6-4
CDR3aa: CASSAQGGETGELFF

d_gene: TRBD2
j_gene: TRBJ2-1
v_gene: TRBV9
CDR3aa: CASSPSLAGGFVSYNEQFF

d_gene: TRBD1
j_gene: TRBJ2-5
v_gene: TRBV11-2
CDR3aa: CASSLIGGGETQYF

d_gene: TRBD1
j_gene: TRBJ1-2
v_gene: TRBV27
CDR3aa: CASSLTGWDRQNYGYTF

d_gene: TRBD2
j_gene: TRBJ2-3
v_gene: TRBV6-2/TRBV6-3
CDR3aa: CASSASGATDTQYF

d_gene: -
j_gene: TRBJ1-1
v_gene: TRBV3-1/TRBV3-2
CDR3aa: CASSQVAGPRMNTEAFF

d_gene: -
j_gene: TRBJ1-1
v_gene: TRBV6-5
CDR3aa: CASSYSSGQGTEAFF

d_gene: TRBD2
j_gene: TRBJ2-5
v_gene: TRBV6-6
CDR3aa: CASSRTSARQGTQYF

d_gene: TRBD1
j_gene: TRBJ2-1
v_gene: TRBV3-1/TRBV3-2
CDR3aa: CASSSRQGWTYNEQFF

d_gene: -
j_gene: TRBJ1-1
v_gene: TRBV6-5
CDR3aa: CASSPNTDTRAFF

d_gene: -
j_gene: TRBJ1-1
v_gene: TRBV5-1
CDR3aa: CASSLGGLTEAFF

d_gene: -
j_gene: TRBJ2-5
v_gene: TRBV7-6
CDR3aa: CASSLEASKETQYF

d_gene: TRBD2
j_gene: TRBJ2-7
v_gene: TRBV5-1
CDR3aa: CASSLGAGGPYEQYF

d_gene: TRBD1
j_gene: TRBJ1-1
v_gene: TRBV5-6
CDR3aa: CASSREDRGDHTEAFF

d_gene: -
j_gene: TRBJ1-2
v_gene: TRBV6-5
CDR3aa: CASGPEAGEYGYTF

d_gene: -
j_gene: TRBJ1-5
v_gene: TRBV6-5
CDR3aa: CASRRDIASNQPQHF

d_gene: -
j_gene: TRBJ1-2
v_gene: TRBV19
CDR3aa: CASSIDAGGVLLGYGYTF

d_gene: TRBD2
j_gene: TRBJ2-1
v_gene: TRBV6-5
CDR3aa: CASSPLAGPYNEQFF

d_gene: -
j_gene: TRBJ2-1
v_gene: TRBV9
CDR3aa: CASSPSDNEQFF

d_gene: -
j_gene: TRBJ1-5
v_gene: TRBV19
CDR3aa: CASSHGQIHSNQPQHF

d_gene: TRBD2
j_gene: TRBJ2-5
v_gene: TRBV7-2
CDR3aa: CASSLELAGGQETQYF

d_gene: -
j_gene: TRBJ1-2
v_gene: TRBV2
CDR3aa: CASSLSPNYGYTF

d_gene: TRBD1
j_gene: TRBJ2-2
v_gene: TRBV5-1
CDR3aa: CASSSDGTGGINTGELFF

d_gene: -
j_gene: TRBJ1-3
v_gene: TRBV11-2
CDR3aa: CASRRIGRERSGNTIYF